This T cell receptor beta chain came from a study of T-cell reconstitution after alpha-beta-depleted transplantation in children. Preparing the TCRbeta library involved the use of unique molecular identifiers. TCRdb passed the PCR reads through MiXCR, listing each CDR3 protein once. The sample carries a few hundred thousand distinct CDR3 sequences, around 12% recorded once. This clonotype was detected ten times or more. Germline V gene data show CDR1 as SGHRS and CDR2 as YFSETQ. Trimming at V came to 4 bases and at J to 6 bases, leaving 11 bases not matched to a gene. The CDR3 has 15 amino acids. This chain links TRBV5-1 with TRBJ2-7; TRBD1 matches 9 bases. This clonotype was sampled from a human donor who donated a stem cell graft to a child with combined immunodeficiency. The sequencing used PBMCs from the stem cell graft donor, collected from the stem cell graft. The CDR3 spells CASSHNRGLVSEQYF. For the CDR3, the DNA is TGCGCCAGCAGCCACAACAGGGGGCTTGTTTCCGAGCAGTACTTC.